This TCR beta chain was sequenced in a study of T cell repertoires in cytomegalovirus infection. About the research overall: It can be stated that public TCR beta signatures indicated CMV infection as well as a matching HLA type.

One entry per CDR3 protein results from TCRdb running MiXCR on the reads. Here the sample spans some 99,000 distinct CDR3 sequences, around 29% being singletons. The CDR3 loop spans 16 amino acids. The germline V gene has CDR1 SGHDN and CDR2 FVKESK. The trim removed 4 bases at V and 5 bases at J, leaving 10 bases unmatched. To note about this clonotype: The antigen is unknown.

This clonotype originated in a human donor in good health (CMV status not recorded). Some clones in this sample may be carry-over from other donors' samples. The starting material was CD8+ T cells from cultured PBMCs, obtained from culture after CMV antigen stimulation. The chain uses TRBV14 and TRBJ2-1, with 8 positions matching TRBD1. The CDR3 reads CASSPNRDRFNNEQFF. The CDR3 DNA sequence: TGTGCCAGCAGCCCCAACAGGGACAGGTTTAACAATGAGCAGTTCTTC. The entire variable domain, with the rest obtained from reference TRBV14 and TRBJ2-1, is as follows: EAGVTQFPSHSVIEKGQTVTLRCDPISGHDNLYWYRRVMGKEIKFLLHFVKESKQDESGMPNNRFLAERTGGTYSTLKVQPAELEDSGVYFCASSPNRDRFNNEQFFGPGTRLTVL.